Here is one T cell receptor beta chain with its context. Its antigen is as yet unknown. The PCR employed 60 Vbeta primers together with 13 Jbeta primers. Sequenced by immunoSEQ multiplex PCR; TCRdb stores in-frame clones only, minus some. The table lists about 180,000 clones, 70% to 85% of them singletons, with roughly 2.5% in the top ten. Healthy donors of bone marrow made up the group. The sample originates from a study of cytomegalovirus exposure and HLA in healthy donors. Study context: There were a few hundred genotyped donors. Of these, roughly 80% fell in the genetic ancestry cluster associated with self-reported Caucasian donors. Study conclusions and caveats: It was 160 or so TCR beta chains that were listed as cytomegalovirus-associated.

Trimming took 5 bases from V and 5 from J; bases not matched to a gene: 9. Germline CDR1 is LNHDA and CDR2 is SQIVND (reference sequence). The CDR3 spans 14 residues. The TCR originated in a human donor in good health. The sequenced sample consisted of PBMCs. V gene TRBV19 combines with J gene TRBJ2-7, with 7 bases fitting TRBD1. This CDR3 is CASSPRDSRHEQYF. The CDR3 nucleotides are TGTGCCAGTAGTCCTAGGGACAGCCGCCACGAGCAGTACTTC.